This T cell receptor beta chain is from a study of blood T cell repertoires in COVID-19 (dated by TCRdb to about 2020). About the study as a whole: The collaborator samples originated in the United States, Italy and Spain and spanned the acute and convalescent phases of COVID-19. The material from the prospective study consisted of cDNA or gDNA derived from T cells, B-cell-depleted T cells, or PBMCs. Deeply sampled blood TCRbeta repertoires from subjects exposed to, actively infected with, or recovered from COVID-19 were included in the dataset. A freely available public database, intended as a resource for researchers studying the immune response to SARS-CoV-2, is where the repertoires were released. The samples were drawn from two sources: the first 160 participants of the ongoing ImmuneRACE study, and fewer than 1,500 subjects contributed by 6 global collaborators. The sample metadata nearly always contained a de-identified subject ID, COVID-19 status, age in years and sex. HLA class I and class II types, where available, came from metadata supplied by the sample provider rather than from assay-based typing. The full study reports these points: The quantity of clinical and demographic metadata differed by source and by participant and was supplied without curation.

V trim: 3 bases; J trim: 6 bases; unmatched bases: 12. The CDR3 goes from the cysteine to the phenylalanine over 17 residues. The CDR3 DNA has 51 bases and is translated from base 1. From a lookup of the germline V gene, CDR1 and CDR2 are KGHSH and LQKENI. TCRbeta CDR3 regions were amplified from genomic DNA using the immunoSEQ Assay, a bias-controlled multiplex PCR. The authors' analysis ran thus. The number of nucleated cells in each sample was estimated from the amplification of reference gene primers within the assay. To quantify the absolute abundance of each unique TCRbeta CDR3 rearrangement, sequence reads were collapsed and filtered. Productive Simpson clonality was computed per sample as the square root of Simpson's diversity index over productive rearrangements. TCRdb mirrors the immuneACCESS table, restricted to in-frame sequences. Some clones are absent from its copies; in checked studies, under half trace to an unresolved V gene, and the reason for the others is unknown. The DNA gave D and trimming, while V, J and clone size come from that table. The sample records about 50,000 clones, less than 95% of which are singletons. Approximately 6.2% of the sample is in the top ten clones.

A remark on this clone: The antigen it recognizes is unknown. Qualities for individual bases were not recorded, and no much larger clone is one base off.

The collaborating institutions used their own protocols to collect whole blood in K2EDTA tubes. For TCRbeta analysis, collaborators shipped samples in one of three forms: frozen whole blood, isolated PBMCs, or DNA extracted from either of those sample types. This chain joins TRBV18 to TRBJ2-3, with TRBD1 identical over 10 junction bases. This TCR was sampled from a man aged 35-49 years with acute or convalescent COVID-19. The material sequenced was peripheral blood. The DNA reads TGTGCCAGCTCACCCCGGGACAGGGGCCGCCAGCGGGATACGCAGTATTTT. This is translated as CASSPRDRGRQRDTQYF.